Following are 12 T cell receptor beta chains from one sample sequenced in a study of OX40 agonist ivuxolimab in advanced cancers. Repertoires were generated with immunoSEQ multiplex PCR, while TCRdb's copy carries only in-frame clones and drops some. The table records 45,000 to 75,000 clones, 82% of them present only once. Sequenced material: CD4+ or CD8+ T cells sorted from blood, taken in a trial of the OX40 agonist ivuxolimab. The receptors derive from an adult with an advanced solid tumor such as melanoma, head and neck, liver or kidney cancer.

The V and J genes are TRBV7-2 and TRBJ1-4; no definite D call. V lost 1 base to trimming and J lost 3 bases, with 9 bases between them. The germline CDR1 and CDR2 sequences are SGHTA and FQGNSA. The CDR3 loop spans 15 amino acids. The CDR3 sequence is CASSLVAGSNEKLFF. In DNA, the CDR3 is TGTGCCAGCAGCTTAGTTGCGGGTTCTAATGAAAAACTGTTTTTT.

J is TRBJ2-5 and V is TRBV5-4, with TRBD2 matching over 9 bases. Per germline, CDR1 SGHNT and CDR2 YYREEE (reference sequence). This CDR3 comprises 20 residues. The V segment lost 5 bases and the J segment 2 bases; nucleotides outside the gene matches: 22. The CDR3 region is CASRLRVLQLAGPKQETQYF. The DNA for the CDR3 is TGTGCCAGCAGACTTAGGGTTCTCCAACTAGCGGGCCCCAAGCAAGAGACCCAGTACTTC.

The rearrangement joins TRBV18 to TRBJ2-1; a weak D match, TRBD2 (6 bases). Trimming cost V 3 bases and J 5 bases, with 11 bases left between them. CDR3 size: 14 residues. Per the germline V gene, CDR1 is KGHSH and CDR2 is LQKENI. CDR3 DNA: TGTGCCAGCTCACCGGCTAGCGCGCACAATGAGCAGTTCTTC. It codes for CASSPASAHNEQFF.

The CDR3 loop is CASSMGGREHSPLHF. CDR3 DNA: TGTGCCAGTAGTATGGGTGGCAGGGAGCATTCACCCCTCCACTTT. V and J are TRBV19 and TRBJ1-6, with a tentative D call TRBD1 (5 bases). Trimming stripped 3 bases from V and 8 bases from J, with 14 bases between. Germline assignment: CDR1 LNHDA and CDR2 SQIVND (reference sequence). This CDR3 has 15 amino acids.

This chain joins TRBV19 and TRBJ1-1; 9 bases map to TRBD1. With V trimmed by 7 bases and J by 6 bases, 12 bases remained unmatched. The CDR3 consists of 15 residues. CDR1 and CDR2 from the germline V gene are LNHDA and SQIVND (reference sequence). The CDR3 loop is CASKPAGTGYPEAFF. CDR3 DNA: TGTGCCAGTAAGCCGGCCGGGACAGGGTATCCTGAAGCTTTCTTT.

The V and J genes are TRBV9 and TRBJ1-2, with D possibly matching TRBD1 (6 bases). The CDR3 runs 14 residues. Deletions cut 2 bases from V and 7 bases from J, with 15 bases between. Germline V gene sequence: CDR1 SGDLS, CDR2 YYNGEE. CDR3 sequence: CASSVRDIRRGYTF. Written as DNA, the CDR3 is TGTGCCAGCAGCGTCAGGGACATTCGACGTGGCTACACCTTC.

The chain has TRBV23-1 and TRBJ2-3; D remains unclear. TRBV23-1 is sorted into the ORF group, with uncertain function. This CDR3 has 16 residues. The V end lost 0 bases, the J end lost 0 bases, and 10 bases lay between the germline ends. CDR3 in DNA: TGCGCCAGCAGTCAATCGAGGAGATCTAGCACAGATACGCAGTATTTT. The encoded protein is CASSQSRRSSTDTQYF.

The chain has TRBV4-1 and TRBJ1-5, with 10 bases matching TRBD1. J lost 9 bases, V lost 3 bases, and 8 bases had no gene match. Germline lookup yields CDR1 MGHRA and CDR2 YSYEKL. The CDR3 is 15 amino acids. The CDR3 loop is CASSQWDRGQSPQHF. In nucleotides, the CDR3 is TGCGCCAGCAGCCAGTGGGACAGGGGACAATCGCCCCAGCATTTT.

The rearrangement links TRBV15 to TRBJ2-7, with no clear D. The germline V and J ends were trimmed by 6 bases and 0 bases, with 12 bases remaining between them. Per the germline V gene, CDR1 is LNHNV and CDR2 is YYDKDF (reference sequence). This CDR3 is 14 amino acids long. CDR3 protein: CATSTAFLSYEQYF. CDR3 bases: TGTGCCACCAGTACAGCCTTCCTCTCCTACGAGCAGTACTTC.

The chain recombines TRBV5-1 with TRBJ2-2; perhaps TRBD1 as D (5 bases). Germline CDR1 SGHRS, CDR2 YFSETQ. The CDR3 extends over 15 amino acids. V was trimmed by 2 bases and J by 4 bases, leaving 12 bases between them. This CDR3 is CASSLSQGSTGELFF. CDR3 nucleotide sequence: TGCGCCAGCAGCTTATCCCAGGGAAGCACCGGGGAGCTGTTTTTT.

V gene TRBV7-9 combines with J gene TRBJ2-1; the D is unclear. V lost 5 bases to trimming and J lost 5 bases, with 13 bases between them. Germline CDR1 is SEHNR and CDR2 is FQNEAQ (reference sequence). The CDR3 length is 14 residues. DNA for the CDR3: TGTGCCAGCAGCCGAAACTCTGGCCACAATGAGCAGTTCTTC. The encoded protein is CASSRNSGHNEQFF.

The chain uses TRBV19 and TRBJ2-5; 9 bases agree with TRBD1. V was clipped by 8 bases and J by 5 bases; unmatched bases: 12. CDR3 length: 15 residues. Looked up from germline, CDR1 is LNHDA and CDR2 is SQIVND (reference sequence). This chain's CDR3 is CASAETGGSRETQYF. In DNA form, the CDR3 reads TGTGCCAGTGCCGAGACAGGGGGAAGCAGGGAGACCCAGTACTTC.